Below are 14 T cell receptor beta chains sequenced from a single sample in a study of OX40 agonist ivuxolimab in advanced cancers. Using immunoSEQ multiplex PCR, the repertoire was profiled, and TCRdb retains in-frame clones only, with some absent. The profile covers roughly 80,000 clones, with about nine tenths appearing a single time and around 0.38% taken by the ten largest. Here the sequenced sample was CD4+ or CD8+ T cells sorted from blood, taken in a trial of the OX40 agonist ivuxolimab. The receptors here all came from an adult with an advanced solid tumor such as melanoma, head and neck, liver or kidney cancer.

This clone was observed once. The CDR3 here is CSVEDGRASGVDTQYF. CDR3 sequence (DNA): TGCAGCGTTGAAGATGGTCGGGCTAGCGGCGTAGATACGCAGTATTTT. The V call is TRBV29-1, the J call TRBJ2-3; TRBD2 matches at 7 bases. Germline CDR1 SQVTM, CDR2 ANQGSEA. The CDR3 covers 16 residues. Trimming removed 0 bases from V and 5 bases from J; junction bases left unmatched: 11.

CDR3 bases: TGTGCCTGGAGTACAGGACAGGGTACTCAGCCCCAGCATTTT. Translated: CAWSTGQGTQPQHF. The chain is built from TRBV30 and TRBJ1-5; 8 positions match TRBD1. V lost 2 bases, J lost 6 bases, and 6 bases stayed unmatched. CDR3 size: 14 residues. CDR1 and CDR2 (germline): GTSNPN, SVGIG (reference sequence).

This chain connects TRBV30 to TRBJ2-5, with a possible D match to TRBD2 (6 bases). Germline V gene lookup returns CDR1 GTSNPN and CDR2 SVGIG (reference sequence). V was cut by 5 bases and J by 1 base, with 14 bases left in between. This CDR3 region has 14 residues. The CDR3 bases are TGTGCCTGGGGGAGGTCAGGCACCCAAGAGACCCAGTACTTC. It translates to CAWGRSGTQETQYF.

The gene calls are TRBV7-7 and TRBJ2-5; 7 positions agree with TRBD2. The V gene end was trimmed by 3 bases and the J gene end by 4 bases; junction bases not matched to a gene: 2. This CDR3 comprises 13 residues. Germline V gene data show CDR1 as SSHAT and CDR2 as FNYEAQ (reference sequence). CDR3 region: CASSFGEGETQYF. CDR3 sequence (DNA): TGTGCCAGCAGCTTTGGGGAGGGAGAGACCCAGTACTTC.

V usage is TRBV7-8 and J usage is TRBJ2-3; TRBD2 aligns across 7 bases. Germline assignment: CDR1 SGHVS and CDR2 FQNEAQ. The CDR3 runs 14 residues. The J segment lost 4 bases and the V segment lost 10 bases, leaving 11 bases of the junction unmatched. In DNA, the CDR3 is TGTGCCAACGGGAGGCTATCCGGCGCAGATACGCAGTATTTT. Its protein is CANGRLSGADTQYF.

This rearrangement joins TRBV28 to TRBJ2-7; 11 bases align to TRBD2. Losses at the gene ends were 6 bases for V and 1 base for J; bases not matched to a gene: 5. This CDR3 spans 15 amino acids. The germline V gene has CDR1 MDHEN and CDR2 SYDVKM. CDR3 in amino acids: CASSLGTSGSYEQYF. CDR3 nucleotides: TGTGCCAGCAGCCTTGGGACTAGCGGTTCCTACGAGCAGTACTTC.

The rearrangement links TRBV4-1 to TRBJ1-2, with D hard to call. The germline CDR1 and CDR2 sequences are MGHRA and YSYEKL. V gave up 2 bases and J gave up 0 bases, with 13 bases separating them. The CDR3 loop spans 16 amino acids. The CDR3 coding sequence is TGCGCCAGCAGCCAATTGCCGACGATGACTAACTATGGCTACACCTTC. Translated, it gives CASSQLPTMTNYGYTF.

The chain couples TRBV6-1 to TRBJ1-2; the D is unclear. The CDR3 extends over 12 amino acids. V lost 5 bases and J lost 2, with 6 bases in between. Germline assignment: CDR1 MNHNS and CDR2 SASEGT. The CDR3 nucleotides read TGTGCCAGCAGTTTGAGCAACTATGGCTACACCTTC. The encoded protein is CASSLSNYGYTF.

The chain is built from TRBV11-3 and TRBJ2-3; the D is unclear. Germline V CDR1 and CDR2: SGHNT, YENEEA. V shed 2 bases and J shed 6 bases, with 9 bases lying between them. The CDR3 covers 13 residues. The CDR3 region has the DNA TGTGCCAGCAGCTTAAGCCTGCGGGATACGCAGTATTTT. This sequence encodes CASSLSLRDTQYF.

For the CDR3, the DNA is TGCGCCAGCAGCCAAGAGTTGCAGGGGAATAATTCACCCCTCCACTTT. It yields the protein CASSQELQGNNSPLHF. J is TRBJ1-6 and V is TRBV4-3, with D perhaps TRBD1 (6 bases). Germline V gene sequence: CDR1 LGHNA, CDR2 YSLEER. This CDR3 spans 16 amino acids. V dropped 0 bases and J dropped 5 bases, with 11 bases sitting between them.

The chain is built from TRBV5-1 and TRBJ1-2; D uncertain. The CDR3 loop spans 17 amino acids. V lost 0 bases, J lost 0 bases, and 15 bases lay in between. CDR1 is SGHRS and CDR2 is YFSETQ in the germline V gene. The CDR3 here is CASSLERKGPSNYGYTF. CDR3 nucleotide sequence: TGCGCCAGCAGCTTGGAAAGAAAAGGACCCTCTAACTATGGCTACACCTTC.

The chain joins TRBV6-1 to TRBJ1-5; D gene ambiguous. V gave up 8 bases and J gave up 6 bases, with 20 bases separating them. Per germline, CDR1 MNHNS and CDR2 SASEGT. The CDR3 runs to 15 residues. As DNA, the CDR3 is TGTGCCAGCGCCGGTGGGGTTGGGGTCGGTCAGCCCCAGCATTTT. As protein: CASAGGVGVGQPQHF.

J is TRBJ2-3 and V is TRBV11-2; D not resolved. Germline CDR1 is SGHAT and CDR2 is FQNNGV. The CDR3 has 12 amino acids. V dropped 4 bases and J dropped 9 bases, with 11 bases sitting between them. The CDR3 region has the DNA TGTGCCAGCAGCTCCCAGTTAGGAACGCAGTATTTT. This encodes CASSSQLGTQYF.

This clone was recorded once. The V call is TRBV25-1, the J call TRBJ1-4; D perhaps matches TRBD1 (6 bases). Trimming stripped 4 bases from V and 7 bases from J, with 16 bases between. This CDR3 is 15 amino acids long. Germline-derived CDR1 and CDR2 are MGHDK and SYGVNS. The CDR3: CASSGTGTLGEKLFF. In DNA form, the CDR3 reads TGTGCCAGCAGTGGAACAGGGACTCTAGGTGAAAAACTGTTTTTT.